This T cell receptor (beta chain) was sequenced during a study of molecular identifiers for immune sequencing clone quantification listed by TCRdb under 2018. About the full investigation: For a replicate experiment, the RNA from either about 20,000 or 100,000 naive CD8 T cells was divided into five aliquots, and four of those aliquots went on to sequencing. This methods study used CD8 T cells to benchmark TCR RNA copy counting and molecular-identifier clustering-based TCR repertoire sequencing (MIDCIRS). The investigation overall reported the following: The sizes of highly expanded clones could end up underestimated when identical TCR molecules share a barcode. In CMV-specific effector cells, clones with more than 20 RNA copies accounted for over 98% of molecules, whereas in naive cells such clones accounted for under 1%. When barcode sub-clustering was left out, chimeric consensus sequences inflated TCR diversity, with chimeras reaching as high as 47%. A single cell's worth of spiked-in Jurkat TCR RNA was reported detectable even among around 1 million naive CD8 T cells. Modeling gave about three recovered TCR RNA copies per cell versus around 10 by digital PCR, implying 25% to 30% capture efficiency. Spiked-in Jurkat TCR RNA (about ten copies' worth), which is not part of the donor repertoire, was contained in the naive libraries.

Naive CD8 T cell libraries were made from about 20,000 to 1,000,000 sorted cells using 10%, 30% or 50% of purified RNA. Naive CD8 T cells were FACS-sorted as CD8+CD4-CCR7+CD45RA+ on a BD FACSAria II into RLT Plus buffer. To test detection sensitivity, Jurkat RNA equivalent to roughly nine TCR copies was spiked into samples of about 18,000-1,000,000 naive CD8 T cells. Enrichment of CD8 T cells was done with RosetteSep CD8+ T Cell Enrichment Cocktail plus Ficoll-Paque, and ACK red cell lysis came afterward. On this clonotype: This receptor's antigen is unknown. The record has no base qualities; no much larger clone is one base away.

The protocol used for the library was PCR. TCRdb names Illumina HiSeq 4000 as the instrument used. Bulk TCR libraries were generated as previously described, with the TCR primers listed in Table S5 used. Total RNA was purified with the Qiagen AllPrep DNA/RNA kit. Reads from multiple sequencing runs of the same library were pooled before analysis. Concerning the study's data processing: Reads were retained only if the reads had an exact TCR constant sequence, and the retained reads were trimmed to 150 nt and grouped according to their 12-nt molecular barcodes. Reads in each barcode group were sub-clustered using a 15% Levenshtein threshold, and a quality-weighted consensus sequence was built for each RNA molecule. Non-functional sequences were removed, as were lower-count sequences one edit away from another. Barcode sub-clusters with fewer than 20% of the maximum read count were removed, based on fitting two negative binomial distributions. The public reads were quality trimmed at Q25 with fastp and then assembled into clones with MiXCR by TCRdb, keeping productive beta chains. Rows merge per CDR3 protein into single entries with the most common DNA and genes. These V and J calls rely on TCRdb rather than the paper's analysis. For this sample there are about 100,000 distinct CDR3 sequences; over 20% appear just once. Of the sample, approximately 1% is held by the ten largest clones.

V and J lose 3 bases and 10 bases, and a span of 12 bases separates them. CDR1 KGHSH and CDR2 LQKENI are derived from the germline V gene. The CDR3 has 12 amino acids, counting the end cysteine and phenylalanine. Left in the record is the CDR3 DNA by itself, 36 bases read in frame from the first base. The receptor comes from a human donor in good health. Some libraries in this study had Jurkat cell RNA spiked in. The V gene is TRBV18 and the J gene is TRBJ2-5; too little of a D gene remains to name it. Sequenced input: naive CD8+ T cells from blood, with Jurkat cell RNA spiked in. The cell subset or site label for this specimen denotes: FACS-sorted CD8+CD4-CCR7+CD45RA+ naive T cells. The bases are TGTGCCAGCTCACCTTCCTCGTCCGACCAGTACTTC. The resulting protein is CASSPSSSDQYF.